The clone carrying this T cell receptor beta chain has at least ten counts. The antigen is unknown. Orbital computed tomography and thyroid ultrasound, together with serum TRAb and thyroxine and clinical symptoms, were used for diagnoses. The data were taken from a study of T cells in Graves' hyperthyroidism and ophthalmopathy. Per germline, CDR1 SGHTA and CDR2 FQGNSA. The V end was cut by 2 bases, the J end by 7 bases, with 17 bases between. The CDR3 is made up of 15 amino acids. Study-wide results and limits: Blood held most thyroid clonotypes expanded above 0.001 frequency.

Amplification yielded TCR beta CDR3 regions, with RNA transcripts as the source. First-round RT-PCR targeting the TCR CDR3 was performed with the HTBI primer set. TCRdb reprocessed the multiplex PCR reads with MiXCR, giving one entry per CDR3 protein. The sample carries about 400,000 distinct CDR3 sequences, approximately 14% recorded once. The receptor's source is a woman aged 55-69 years with Graves' ophthalmopathy. The sequencing sample was made of blood. J is TRBJ2-5 and V is TRBV7-2; D may be TRBD1 or TRBD2 (5 bases each). CDR3 DNA: TGTGCCAGCAGCTTACAAGGGGAGCAGATCGGGACCCAGTACTTC. It translates to CASSLQGEQIGTQYF.